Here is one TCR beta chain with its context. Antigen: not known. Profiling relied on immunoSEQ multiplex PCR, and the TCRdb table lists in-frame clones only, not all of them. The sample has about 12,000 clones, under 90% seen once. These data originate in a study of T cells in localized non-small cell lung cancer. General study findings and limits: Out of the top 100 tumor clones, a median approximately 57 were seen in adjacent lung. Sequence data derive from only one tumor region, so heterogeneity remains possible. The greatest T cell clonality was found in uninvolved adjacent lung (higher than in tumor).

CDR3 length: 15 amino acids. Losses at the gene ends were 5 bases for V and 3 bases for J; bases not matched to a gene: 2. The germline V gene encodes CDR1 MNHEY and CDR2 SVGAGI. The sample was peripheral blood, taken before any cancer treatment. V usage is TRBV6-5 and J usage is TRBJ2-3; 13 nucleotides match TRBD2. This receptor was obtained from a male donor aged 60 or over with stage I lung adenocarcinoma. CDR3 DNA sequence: TGTGCCAGCAGTCGGACTAGCGGGGGAACAGATACGCAGTATTTT. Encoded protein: CASSRTSGGTDTQYF.